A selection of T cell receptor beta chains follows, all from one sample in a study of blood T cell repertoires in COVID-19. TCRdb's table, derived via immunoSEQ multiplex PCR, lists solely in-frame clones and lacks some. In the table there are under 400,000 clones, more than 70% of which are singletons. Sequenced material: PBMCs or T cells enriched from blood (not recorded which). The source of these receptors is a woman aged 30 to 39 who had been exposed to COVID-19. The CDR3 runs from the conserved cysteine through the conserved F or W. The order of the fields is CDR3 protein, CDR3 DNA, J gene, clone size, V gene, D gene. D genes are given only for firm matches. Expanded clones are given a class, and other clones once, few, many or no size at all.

CDR3aa: CASSLGTGQPQHF
CDR3nt: TGTGCCAGCAGCTTAGGAACGGGGCAGCCCCAGCATTTT
j_gene: TRBJ1-5
abundance: .
v_gene: TRBV11-1
d_gene: .

CDR3aa: CASSEGILTNEKLFF
CDR3nt: TGCGCCAGCTCCGAGGGAATACTAACTAATGAAAAACTGTTTTTT
j_gene: TRBJ1-4
abundance: .
v_gene: TRBV5-1
d_gene: .

CDR3aa: CASSLSYNEQFF
CDR3nt: TGTGCCAGCAGCCTATCCTACAATGAGCAGTTCTTC
j_gene: TRBJ2-1
abundance: .
v_gene: TRBV9
d_gene: .

CDR3aa: CASLPGDREEAFF
CDR3nt: TGTGCCAGTCTTCCCGGGGACAGAGAAGAAGCTTTCTTT
j_gene: TRBJ1-1
abundance: .
v_gene: TRBV19
d_gene: TRBD1

CDR3aa: CASSPRTGVETQYF
CDR3nt: TGCGCCAGCAGCCCTCGGACAGGGGTGGAGACCCAGTACTTC
j_gene: TRBJ2-5
abundance: .
v_gene: TRBV5-1
d_gene: TRBD1

CDR3aa: CASSYSGQGPYGYTF
CDR3nt: TGTGCCAGCAGTTACTCGGGGCAGGGCCCCTATGGCTACACCTTC
j_gene: TRBJ1-2
abundance: few
v_gene: TRBV6-6
d_gene: .

CDR3aa: CASRQQLKDEKLFF
CDR3nt: TGTGCCAGCAGACAACAGCTAAAAGATGAAAAACTGTTTTTT
j_gene: TRBJ1-4
abundance: .
v_gene: TRBV5-4
d_gene: .

CDR3aa: CASSPSAGLAYEQYF
CDR3nt: TGTGCCAGCAGTCCGTCAGCGGGATTGGCCTACGAGCAGTACTTC
j_gene: TRBJ2-7
abundance: .
v_gene: TRBV28
d_gene: TRBD2

CDR3aa: CASSLERVGYTF
CDR3nt: TGTGCCAGCAGCTTAGAACGGGTGGGCTACACCTTC
j_gene: TRBJ1-2
abundance: .
v_gene: TRBV7-2
d_gene: .

CDR3aa: CATRGSPYEQYF
CDR3nt: TGTGCCACGCGCGGGAGCCCCTACGAGCAGTACTTC
j_gene: TRBJ2-7
abundance: .
v_gene: TRBV2
d_gene: TRBD2

CDR3aa: CASSVMGLAAYNEQFF
CDR3nt: TGTGCCAGCAGCGTTATGGGACTAGCGGCCTACAATGAGCAGTTCTTC
j_gene: TRBJ2-1
abundance: once
v_gene: TRBV9
d_gene: TRBD2

CDR3aa: CATSPSGTGDSWGYTF
CDR3nt: TGTGCCACCAGCCCGAGCGGGACAGGCGACTCTTGGGGCTACACCTTC
j_gene: TRBJ1-2
abundance: .
v_gene: TRBV15
d_gene: TRBD1

CDR3aa: CASSLQGGYEQYF
CDR3nt: TGTGCCAGCAGCCTTCAAGGAGGCTACGAGCAGTACTTC
j_gene: TRBJ2-7
abundance: once
v_gene: TRBV3-1/TRBV3-2
d_gene: .

CDR3aa: CASSIRLAGGPDTQYF
CDR3nt: TGTGCCAGTAGTATTCGACTAGCGGGAGGGCCAGATACGCAGTATTTT
j_gene: TRBJ2-3
abundance: .
v_gene: TRBV19
d_gene: TRBD2

CDR3aa: CASSLSVGVEQFF
CDR3nt: TGTGCCAGCAGTTTATCAGTAGGGGTTGAGCAGTTCTTC
j_gene: TRBJ2-1
abundance: few
v_gene: TRBV27
d_gene: .

CDR3aa: CASSSDLSYEQYF
CDR3nt: TGTGCCAGTAGTTCAGACTTGTCCTACGAGCAGTACTTC
j_gene: TRBJ2-7
abundance: .
v_gene: TRBV19
d_gene: .

CDR3aa: CASSFKQSGPQHF
CDR3nt: TGTGCCAGCAGTTTCAAACAGTCAGGGCCCCAGCATTTT
j_gene: TRBJ1-5
abundance: .
v_gene: TRBV27
d_gene: .

CDR3aa: CATSDPRPGVGELFF
CDR3nt: TGTGCCACCAGTGATCCCCGGCCGGGAGTAGGGGAGCTGTTTTTT
j_gene: TRBJ2-2
abundance: .
v_gene: TRBV24-1
d_gene: .

CDR3aa: CATSDPGTSGRSDTQYF
CDR3nt: TGTGCCACCAGTGACCCCGGGACTAGCGGGAGATCAGATACGCAGTATTTT
j_gene: TRBJ2-3
abundance: .
v_gene: TRBV24-1
d_gene: TRBD2

CDR3aa: CASSSRLAGYEQYF
CDR3nt: TGTGCCAGCAGCTCTCGACTAGCGGGCTACGAGCAGTACTTC
j_gene: TRBJ2-7
abundance: .
v_gene: TRBV7-9
d_gene: TRBD2

CDR3aa: CASSESSGRGLGEQYF
CDR3nt: TGTGCCAGCAGTGAATCGTCGGGCAGGGGGCTCGGTGAGCAGTACTTC
j_gene: TRBJ2-7
abundance: .
v_gene: TRBV2
d_gene: TRBD1

CDR3aa: CASRGADTQYF
CDR3nt: TGCGCCAGCCGGGGAGCGGATACGCAGTATTTT
j_gene: TRBJ2-3
abundance: once
v_gene: TRBV5-1
d_gene: .

CDR3aa: CAISAPSGRYNEQFF
CDR3nt: TGTGCCATCAGTGCCCCTAGCGGGAGATACAATGAGCAGTTCTTC
j_gene: TRBJ2-1
abundance: .
v_gene: TRBV10-3
d_gene: TRBD2

CDR3aa: CASSHPGLAGGPQYNEQFF
CDR3nt: TGCGCCAGCAGCCACCCGGGACTAGCGGGAGGGCCCCAATACAATGAGCAGTTCTTC
j_gene: TRBJ2-1
abundance: few
v_gene: TRBV4-1
d_gene: TRBD2

CDR3aa: CATSDPGTGDAGANVLTF
CDR3nt: TGTGCCACCAGTGATCCTGGGACAGGGGACGCTGGGGCCAACGTCCTGACTTTC
j_gene: TRBJ2-6
abundance: .
v_gene: TRBV24-1
d_gene: TRBD1

CDR3aa: CASREGMGETQYF
CDR3nt: TGTGCCAGTAGGGAGGGGATGGGGGAGACCCAGTACTTC
j_gene: TRBJ2-5
abundance: .
v_gene: TRBV19
d_gene: .

CDR3aa: CASSQPGQGSTDTQYF
CDR3nt: TGCGCCAGCAGCCAACCGGGACAGGGGAGCACAGATACGCAGTATTTT
j_gene: TRBJ2-3
abundance: .
v_gene: TRBV4-1
d_gene: TRBD1

CDR3aa: CASSLRPGSYEQYF
CDR3nt: TGTGCCAGCAGCTTGAGACCGGGTTCCTACGAGCAGTACTTC
j_gene: TRBJ2-7
abundance: .
v_gene: TRBV7-9
d_gene: .

CDR3aa: CASSHDSSYNEQFF
CDR3nt: TGTGCCAGCAGCCACGATAGCTCCTACAATGAGCAGTTCTTC
j_gene: TRBJ2-1
abundance: .
v_gene: TRBV28
d_gene: .

CDR3aa: CASSINPGGTTYEQYF
CDR3nt: TGTGCCAGCAGTATCAATCCAGGGGGAACTACCTACGAGCAGTACTTC
j_gene: TRBJ2-7
abundance: once
v_gene: TRBV27
d_gene: TRBD1

CDR3aa: CASSMERPGELFF
CDR3nt: TGTGCCAGCAGCATGGAGCGGCCCGGGGAGCTGTTTTTT
j_gene: TRBJ2-2
abundance: .
v_gene: TRBV28
d_gene: .

CDR3aa: CASSLEQGATYEQYF
CDR3nt: TGCGCCAGCAGCTTGGAACAGGGGGCCACCTACGAGCAGTACTTC
j_gene: TRBJ2-7
abundance: .
v_gene: TRBV5-1
d_gene: TRBD1

CDR3aa: CASSLLPYEQYF
CDR3nt: TGTGCCAGCAGTTTACTCCCCTACGAGCAGTACTTC
j_gene: TRBJ2-7
abundance: .
v_gene: TRBV12-3/TRBV12-4
d_gene: .

CDR3aa: CASSPLSYDEQFF
CDR3nt: TGTGCCAGCAGCCCATTGTCCTATGATGAGCAGTTCTTC
j_gene: TRBJ2-1
abundance: .
v_gene: TRBV14
d_gene: .

CDR3aa: CASTEGAGNTGELFF
CDR3nt: TGTGCCAGCACGGAGGGGGCGGGGAACACCGGGGAGCTGTTTTTT
j_gene: TRBJ2-2
abundance: once
v_gene: TRBV28
d_gene: .

CDR3aa: CASSPLLAGLTDTQYF
CDR3nt: TGTGCCAGCAGCCCGCTCCTAGCGGGATTAACAGATACGCAGTATTTT
j_gene: TRBJ2-3
abundance: .
v_gene: TRBV11-3
d_gene: TRBD2

CDR3aa: CASSFTGTGRYEQYF
CDR3nt: TGTGCCAGCAGCTTCACCGGGACAGGGAGGTACGAGCAGTACTTC
j_gene: TRBJ2-7
abundance: few
v_gene: TRBV13
d_gene: TRBD1

CDR3aa: CASSLSGTGVGKLFF
CDR3nt: TGTGCCAGCAGTTTATCCGGGACAGGGGTAGGAAAACTGTTTTTT
j_gene: TRBJ1-4
abundance: .
v_gene: TRBV27
d_gene: TRBD1

CDR3aa: CASSETGFNQPQHF
CDR3nt: TGTGCCAGCAGTGAGACAGGGTTTAATCAGCCCCAGCATTTT
j_gene: TRBJ1-5
abundance: few
v_gene: TRBV6-4
d_gene: TRBD1

CDR3aa: CASSVHRSTTSGTSDTQYF
CDR3nt: TGTGCCAGCAGCGTCCATAGATCCACCACTAGCGGGACTTCAGATACGCAGTATTTT
j_gene: TRBJ2-3
abundance: .
v_gene: TRBV9
d_gene: TRBD2

CDR3aa: CSVEILRGNYLLGYTF
CDR3nt: TGCAGCGTGGAAATACTCAGGGGAAACTACTTGTTGGGCTACACCTTC
j_gene: TRBJ1-2
abundance: .
v_gene: TRBV29-1
d_gene: .

CDR3aa: CASSPRGGSYTEAFF
CDR3nt: TGTGCCAGTAGTCCACGGGGGGGGTCTTACACTGAAGCTTTCTTT
j_gene: TRBJ1-1
abundance: .
v_gene: TRBV19
d_gene: .

CDR3aa: CASSEGTDYEQYF
CDR3nt: TGTGCCAGCAGTGAAGGGACAGACTACGAGCAGTACTTC
j_gene: TRBJ2-7
abundance: .
v_gene: TRBV6-1
d_gene: .

CDR3aa: CATSDPGQSGETQYF
CDR3nt: TGTGCCACCAGTGACCCGGGACAGTCGGGGGAGACCCAGTACTTC
j_gene: TRBJ2-5
abundance: .
v_gene: TRBV24-1
d_gene: TRBD1

CDR3aa: CASSLASGGFNEQFF
CDR3nt: TGTGCCAGCAGCTTAGCTAGCGGGGGGTTCAATGAGCAGTTCTTC
j_gene: TRBJ2-1
abundance: .
v_gene: TRBV11-2
d_gene: TRBD2

CDR3aa: CASSLSGQGSYNEQFF
CDR3nt: TGTGCCAGCAGCCTTTCGGGACAGGGCTCCTACAATGAGCAGTTCTTC
j_gene: TRBJ2-1
abundance: .
v_gene: TRBV3-1/TRBV3-2
d_gene: TRBD1

CDR3aa: CASRETGGSYGYTF
CDR3nt: TGTGCCAGCAGAGAGACAGGGGGAAGCTATGGCTACACCTTC
j_gene: TRBJ1-2
abundance: .
v_gene: TRBV6-5
d_gene: TRBD1